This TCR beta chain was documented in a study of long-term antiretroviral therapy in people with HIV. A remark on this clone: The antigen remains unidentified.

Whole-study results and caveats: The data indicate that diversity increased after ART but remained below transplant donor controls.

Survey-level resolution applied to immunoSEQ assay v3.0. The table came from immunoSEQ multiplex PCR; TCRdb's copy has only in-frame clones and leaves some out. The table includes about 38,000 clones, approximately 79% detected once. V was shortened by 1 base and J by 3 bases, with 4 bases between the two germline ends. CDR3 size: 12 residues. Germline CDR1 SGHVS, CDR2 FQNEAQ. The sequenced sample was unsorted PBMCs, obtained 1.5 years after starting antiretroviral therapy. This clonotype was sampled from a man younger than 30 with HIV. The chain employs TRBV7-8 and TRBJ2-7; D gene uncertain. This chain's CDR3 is CASSLVDYEQYF. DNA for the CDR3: TGTGCCAGCAGCTTAGTCGACTACGAGCAGTACTTC.